One and the same sample provided the 5 T cell receptor beta chains below, sequenced in a study of T-cell memory formation after mild COVID-19. TCRdb redid the calling of the 5' RACE reads with MiXCR, one entry per CDR3 protein. This sample has about 130,000 distinct CDR3 sequences, with around 15% found just once. Sequencing was performed on PBMCs or a T cell subset sorted from them (not recorded which). These receptors were collected from a man aged 18 to 35 who had mild COVID-19 (a few samples of this study predate the infection). Cell type and time point are not known.

In its sample, this clonotype was seen many times. The chain is built from TRBV5-1 and TRBJ2-5; 13 nucleotides match TRBD2. V shed 4 bases and J 5 bases; nucleotides not matched to a gene: 5. CDR1 and CDR2 (germline): SGHRS, YFSETQ. The CDR3 runs to 15 residues. The CDR3 DNA reads TGCGCCAGCAGCACCGGACTAGCGGGAGTCGAGACCCAGTACTTC. Translating it yields CASSTGLAGVETQYF.

The chain is built from TRBV6-5 and TRBJ2-7; 10 nucleotides line up with TRBD1. Germline V lookup: CDR1 MNHEY, CDR2 SVGAGI. This CDR3 is built from 17 residues. The J segment lost 4 bases and the V segment lost 0 bases, leaving 9 bases of the junction unmatched. CDR3 protein: CASSYSVSTGGKYEQYF. CDR3 DNA sequence: TGTGCCAGCAGTTACTCTGTGTCGACAGGGGGCAAGTACGAGCAGTACTTC.

This clonotype was recorded a few times. DNA for the CDR3: TGTGCCAGCAGGGAGAGTGCAACTAATGAAAAACTGTTTTTT. It codes for CASRESATNEKLFF. This rearrangement joins TRBV7-8 to TRBJ1-4; D is unclear. Trimming took 6 bases from V and 0 from J, leaving 8 bases between them. The V gene's germline CDR1 is SGHVS and CDR2 FQNEAQ. This CDR3 is built from 14 residues.

A few counts support this clonotype. The rearrangement uses TRBV20-1 and TRBJ1-5, with 8 bases identical to TRBD1. Losses at the gene ends were 0 bases for V and 6 bases for J; bases not matched to a gene: 7. CDR3 size: 15 residues. CDR1 and CDR2 (germline): DFQATT, SNEGSKA (reference sequence). The CDR3 region has the DNA TGCAGTGCTAGAGACAGGGACAGGTTAGTTCAGCCCCAGCATTTT. It encodes CSARDRDRLVQPQHF.

The genes are TRBV24-1 and TRBJ1-5, with unresolved D. CDR1 is KGHDR, CDR2 SFDVKD, per germline. This CDR3 contains 12 residues. Trimming pared 4 bases from V and 11 bases from J, leaving 11 bases between. The CDR3 protein is CATSDPSGTQHF. As DNA, the CDR3 is TGTGCCACCAGTGACCCAAGTGGGACCCAGCATTTT.